This T cell receptor beta chain stems from a study of regulatory and conventional T cells in RAG deficiency. Broader study findings: These Omenn syndrome Treg sorts may hold peripherally activated cells instead. Shannon entropy fell and Simpson indices rose in RAG-deficient patients.

Conventional CD4+ T cells were sorted from blood as CD25-low CD127-high cells. TCRdb keeps only in-frame clones here, not all; method: immunoSEQ multiplex PCR. In the table there are 20,000 to 25,000 clones, approximately 93% of which are singletons. A remark on this clone: Antigen specificity is unknown.

These data were likewise used in another study, on regulatory T cells. That report adds: Primers: 52 TRBV forward and 13 TRBJ reverse.

The origin of this receptor is a human donor in good health. Sequencing input: CD4+ T cells sorted from blood.

The CDR3 DNA follows: TGCGCCAGCAGTCTGAAACAGGGGTCGAATCAGCCCCAGCATTTT. Its translation: CASSLKQGSNQPQHF. The chain carries TRBV23-1 and TRBJ1-5; TRBD1 matches 7 bases. TRBV23-1 is noted as an ORF with a role that remains uncertain. This CDR3 is built from 15 residues. Trimming at V came to 4 bases and at J to 4 bases, leaving 7 bases not matched to a gene.